What follows is one T cell receptor (beta chain) and its context. Libraries were prepared by immunoSEQ multiplex PCR; TCRdb keeps only in-frame clonotypes and omits some of them. The data contain 140,000 to 150,000 clones, 65% to 85% of them singletons. The CDR3 has 17 residues. Germline V gives CDR1 SGHVS, CDR2 FNYEAQ. Trimming removed 5 bases from V and 5 bases from J; junction bases left unmatched: 13. The sample is drawn from a study of blood T cell repertoires in COVID-19. Study-level information: Whether acute or convalescent, the COVID-19 samples came from the United States, Italy and Spain. T cells, B-cell-depleted T cells, or PBMCs supplied cDNA or gDNA.

The chain recombines TRBV7-6 with TRBJ2-2; 8 bases map to TRBD2. This TCR came from a man in his sixties with active or convalescent COVID-19. The sample consisted of peripheral blood. CDR3 sequence: CASSPTGLAGGTGELFF. CDR3 in DNA: TGTGCCAGCAGCCCGACCGGGCTAGCGGGTGGAACCGGGGAGCTGTTTTTT.